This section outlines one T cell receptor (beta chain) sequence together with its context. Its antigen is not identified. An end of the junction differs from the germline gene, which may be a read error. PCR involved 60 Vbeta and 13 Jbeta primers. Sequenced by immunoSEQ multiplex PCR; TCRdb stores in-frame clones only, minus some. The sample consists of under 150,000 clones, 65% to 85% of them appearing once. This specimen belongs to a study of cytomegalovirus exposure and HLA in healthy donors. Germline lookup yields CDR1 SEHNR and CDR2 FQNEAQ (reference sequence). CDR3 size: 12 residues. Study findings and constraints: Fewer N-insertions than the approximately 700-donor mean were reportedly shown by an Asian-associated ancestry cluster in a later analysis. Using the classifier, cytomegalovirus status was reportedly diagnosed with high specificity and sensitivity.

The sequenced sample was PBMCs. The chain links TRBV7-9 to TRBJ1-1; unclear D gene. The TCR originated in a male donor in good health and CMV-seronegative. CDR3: CSSSFHSTEAFF. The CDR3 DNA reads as TGTTCCAGCAGCTTCCATTCCACTGAAGCTTTCTTT.